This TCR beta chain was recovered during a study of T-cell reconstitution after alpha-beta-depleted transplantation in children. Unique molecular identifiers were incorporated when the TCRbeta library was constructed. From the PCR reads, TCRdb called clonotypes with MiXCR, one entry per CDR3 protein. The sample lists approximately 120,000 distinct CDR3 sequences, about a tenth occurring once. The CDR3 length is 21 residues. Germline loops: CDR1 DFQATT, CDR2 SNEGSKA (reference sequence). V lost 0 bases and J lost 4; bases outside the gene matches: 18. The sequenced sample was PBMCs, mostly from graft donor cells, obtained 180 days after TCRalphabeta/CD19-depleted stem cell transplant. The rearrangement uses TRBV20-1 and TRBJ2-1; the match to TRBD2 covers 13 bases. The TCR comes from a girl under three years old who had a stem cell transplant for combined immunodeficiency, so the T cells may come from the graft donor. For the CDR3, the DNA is TGCAGTGCTAGAGATGTAGGACTAGCGGGAGACTTATTGGGCCTATACAATGAGCAGTTCTTC. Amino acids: CSARDVGLAGDLLGLYNEQFF.